This T cell receptor (beta chain) was profiled in a study of blood T cells in healthy people across ages. Overall study findings and caveats: Older age went with lower TCR beta diversity per million T cells, in a roughly linear way.

Through a sample-barcoded 5' primer and a J-beta primer mix, a second PCR was run for roughly 7 to 11 cycles. Tags on each cDNA molecule came from a template-switch adaptor with 12 random nucleotides. TCRdb called the 5' RACE reads again in MiXCR, with one record for every CDR3 protein. This sample has about 570,000 distinct CDR3 sequences, with 25% to 30% found just once. As for this clonotype: The antigen is undetermined.

Source material: blood. This sequence was found in a woman in her 70s in good health.

CDR3 region: CAISYGGAANNEQFF. The CDR3 bases are TGTGCCATCAGTTACGGGGGGGCGGCTAACAATGAGCAGTTCTTC. This chain joins TRBV10-3 and TRBJ2-5; TRBD2 agrees at 8 bases. The J call may be faulty, since TRBJ2-1 better matches the DNA end. The CDR3 consists of 15 residues. From germline, CDR1 is ENHRY and CDR2 SYGVKD.